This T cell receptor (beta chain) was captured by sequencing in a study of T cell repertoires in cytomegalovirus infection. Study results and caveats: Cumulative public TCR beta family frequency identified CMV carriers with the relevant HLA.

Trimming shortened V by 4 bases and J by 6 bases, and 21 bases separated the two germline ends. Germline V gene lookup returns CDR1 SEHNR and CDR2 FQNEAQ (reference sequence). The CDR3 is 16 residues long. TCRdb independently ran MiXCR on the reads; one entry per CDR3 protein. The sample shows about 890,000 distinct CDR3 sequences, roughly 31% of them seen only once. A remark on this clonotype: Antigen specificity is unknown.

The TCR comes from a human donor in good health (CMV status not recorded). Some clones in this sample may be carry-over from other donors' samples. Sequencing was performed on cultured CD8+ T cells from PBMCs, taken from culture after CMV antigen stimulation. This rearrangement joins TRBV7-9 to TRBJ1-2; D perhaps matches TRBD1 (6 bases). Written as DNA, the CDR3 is TGTGCCAGCAGCTCGGACTTGGACAGCGCATACCATGGCTACACCTTC. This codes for CASSSDLDSAYHGYTF.